This T cell receptor beta chain is from a study of T-cell memory formation after mild COVID-19 (dated by TCRdb to the early 2020s). For the study in its entirety: TCR sequence clusters from the two donors were found to be largely donor specific. Two young, previously healthy adult volunteers, one female and one male, were included in the cohort. T-cell clones expanding and contracting after mild COVID-19 in a couple of donors were tracked by longitudinal TCRalpha and TCRbeta repertoire sequencing. The investigation overall reported the following: Only a couple of mild cases were covered by the study, and larger cohorts that include severe cases with pre-infection samples were considered necessary. The second-wave clones that peaked on day 37 were not confirmed to be SARS-CoV-2 specific. From day 15 to 85, contracting clones showed balanced CD4/CD8 phenotypes, whereas a second wave of clones that expanded from day 15 to 37 leaned towards CD4+. Contracting CD4+ clones were found mainly in CM and EM memory subsets, while CD8+ clones were enriched in EMRA. Some responding clones were detected in pre-infection memory, which suggested that pre-existing cross-reactive memory T cells had joined the SARS-CoV-2 response.

PBMCs were isolated by Ficoll-Paque density gradient centrifugation. In its sample, this clonotype was seen a few times. The clone's antigen remains unknown. No quality values exist for individual bases; no much larger clone is one base distant. Sequencing was performed on an Illumina NovaSeq 6000. Using 5'RACE with constant-segment primers, TCRalpha and TCRbeta cDNA libraries were constructed, with sample barcodes and unique molecular identifiers added in the process. Trizol reagent was used to extract RNA from every sample. Amplification of the libraries took two PCR steps, and the second step added a second sample barcode plus Illumina TruSeq adapters. Sequencing of libraries was performed on an Illumina NovaSeq with 2 x 150 bp paired-end reads. The published analysis was carried out like this. With migec v1.2.7, reads were demultiplexed and then collapsed into UMI-guided consensus sequences. Using mixcr v2.1.11, the UMI consensuses were aligned to TRA and TRB V and J templates and assembled into clonotypes. A clonotype was counted as expanded or contracted only when both edgeR and NoisET called the clonotype significant, with the noise models trained on biological replicates. For edgeR calls, a false discovery rate-adjusted p below 0.01 and a log2 fold-change threshold of 1 were applied. As an exploratory analysis of dynamics, max-normalized trajectories of the 1000 most abundant clonotypes were examined by PCA with hierarchical clustering. The CD4 or CD8 phenotype of responding clones was assigned using the separately sequenced CD4+ and CD8+ repertoires. The public reads were quality trimmed at Q25 with fastp and then assembled into clones with MiXCR by TCRdb, keeping productive beta chains. One record per CDR3 amino acid sequence lists the most common genes and DNA. TCRdb's processing, not the authors' own work, is the source of the V and J calls. The sample records some 260,000 distinct CDR3 sequences, about a sixth of which are singletons. The top ten clonotypes cover around 3.8% of the sample.

Spanning cysteine to phenylalanine, the CDR3 consists of 16 amino acids. Of the read, only the CDR3 DNA is kept; its 48 bases are in frame from base 1. V is cut by 1 base and J by 1 base, and the space between the germline ends is 11 bases. CDR1 and CDR2, per the germline V gene, are SGHVS and FQNEAQ. The sequenced material came from PBMCs or a T cell subset sorted from them (not recorded which). The clonotype comes from a man aged 18-30 years who had mild COVID-19 (a few samples of this study predate the infection). The sample titles of this study are shuffled in the database, so cell type and time point are left out; the donor was told from shared clones. The sequence joins TRBV7-8 to TRBJ1-5; no D gene is confidently identified. The CDR3 protein: CASSLEGLLSNQPQHF. The sequence in DNA is TGTGCCAGCAGCTTAGAGGGTCTCCTCAGCAATCAGCCCCAGCATTTT.